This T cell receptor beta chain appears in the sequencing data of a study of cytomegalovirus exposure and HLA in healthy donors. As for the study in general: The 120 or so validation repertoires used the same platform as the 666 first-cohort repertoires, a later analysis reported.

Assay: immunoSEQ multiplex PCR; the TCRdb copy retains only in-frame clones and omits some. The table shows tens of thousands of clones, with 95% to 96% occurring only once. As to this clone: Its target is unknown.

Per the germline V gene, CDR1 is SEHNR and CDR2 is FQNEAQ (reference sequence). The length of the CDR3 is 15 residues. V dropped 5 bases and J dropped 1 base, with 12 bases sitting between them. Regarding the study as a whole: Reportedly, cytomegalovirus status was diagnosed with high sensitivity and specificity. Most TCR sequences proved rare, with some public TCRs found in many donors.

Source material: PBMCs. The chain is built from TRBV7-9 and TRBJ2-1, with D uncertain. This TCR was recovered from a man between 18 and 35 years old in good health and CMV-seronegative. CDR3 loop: CASSHLDQSYNEQFF. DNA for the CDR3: TGTGCCAGCAGCCATCTCGATCAGTCCTACAATGAGCAGTTCTTC.